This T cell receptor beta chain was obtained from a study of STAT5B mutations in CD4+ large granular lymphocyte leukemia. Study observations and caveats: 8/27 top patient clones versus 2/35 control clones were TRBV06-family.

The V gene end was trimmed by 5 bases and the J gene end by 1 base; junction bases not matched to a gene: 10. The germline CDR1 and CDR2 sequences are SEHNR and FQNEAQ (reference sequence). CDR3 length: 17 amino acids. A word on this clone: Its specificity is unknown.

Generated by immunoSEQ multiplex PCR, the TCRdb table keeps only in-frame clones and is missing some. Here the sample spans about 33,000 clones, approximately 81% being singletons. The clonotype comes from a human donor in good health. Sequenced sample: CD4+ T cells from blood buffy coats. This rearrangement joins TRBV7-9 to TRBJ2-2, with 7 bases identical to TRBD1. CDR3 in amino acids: CASSPGLRTGNTGELFF. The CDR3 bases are TGTGCCAGCAGCCCTGGCCTGAGGACAGGGAACACCGGGGAGCTGTTTTTT.